These 18 T cell receptor beta chains came from one sample sequenced in a study of shared clonotypes between healthy human individuals. Repertoires were generated with immunoSEQ multiplex PCR, while TCRdb's copy carries only in-frame clones and drops some. The sample contains nearly 750,000 clones, roughly 72% of which appear only once. Sequenced: memory CD4+ T cells sorted from blood. Subset indicated: CD45RA-negative fraction. These receptors all come from a woman in her twenties or thirties in good health.

This rearrangement joins TRBV5-6 to TRBJ2-2; D gene unclear. From germline, CDR1 is SGHDT and CDR2 YYEEEE. Trimming took 2 bases from V and 6 from J, leaving 5 bases between them. The CDR3 consists of 12 residues. The CDR3 coding sequence is TGTGCCAGCAGCTTTTGGTCCGGGGAGCTGTTTTTT. Translating gives CASSFWSGELFF.

This chain joins TRBV18 and TRBJ1-4; TRBD1 is a possible D gene (6 bases). The CDR3 is 13 amino acids. The ends were cut back, 3 bases at V and 8 bases at J, with 10 bases in the middle. Germline V gene lookup returns CDR1 KGHSH and CDR2 LQKENI. CDR3 sequence: CASSPEGTEKLFF. Here the CDR3 DNA reads TGTGCCAGCTCACCGGAGGGGACAGAAAAACTGTTTTTT.

The chain links TRBV19 to TRBJ1-5; D gene ambiguous. Germline values: CDR1 LNHDA, CDR2 SQIVND (reference sequence). This CDR3 has 14 residues. V lost 4 bases and J 6 bases, leaving 13 bases between the germline ends. Here the CDR3 reads CASSTPRNGQPQHF. CDR3 sequence (DNA): TGTGCCAGTAGTACGCCTAGGAATGGTCAGCCCCAGCATTTT.

The V gene is TRBV5-1, the J gene TRBJ2-3, with TRBD2 matching over 10 bases. Trimming cost V 4 bases and J 0 bases; bases outside gene matches: 11. The CDR3 length is 18 residues. Germline V CDR1 and CDR2: SGHRS, YFSETQ. DNA for the CDR3: TGCGCCAGCAGCGGGGGTAGCGGGAGGCCCCTGAGCACAGATACGCAGTATTTT. Translated: CASSGGSGRPLSTDTQYF.

Only one count was recorded for this clone. The J gene is TRBJ2-5, the V gene TRBV2; possible D gene TRBD1, 6 bases. CDR1 is SNHLY, CDR2 FYNNEI, per germline. CDR3 length: 13 residues. V lost 5 bases and J 5 bases, leaving 12 bases between the germline ends. The CDR3 here is CASSPDSPETQYF. CDR3 in DNA: TGTGCCAGCAGTCCGGACAGCCCGGAGACCCAGTACTTC.

The chain employs TRBV7-8 and TRBJ2-2; 7 bases are shared with TRBD1. Looked up from germline, CDR1 is SGHVS and CDR2 is FQNEAQ. The CDR3 runs 19 residues. J lost 6 bases, V lost 2 bases, and 18 bases had no gene match. CDR3 sequence reads: CASSLLRTGLPLGPGELFF. CDR3 sequence (DNA): TGTGCCAGCAGCTTATTGCGGACAGGACTTCCCCTAGGTCCCGGGGAGCTGTTTTTT.

The chain has TRBV10-2 and TRBJ1-1; D uncertain. From germline, CDR1 is WSHSY and CDR2 SAAADI. The CDR3 runs 14 residues. V was cut by 6 bases and J by 1 base, with 12 bases left in between. The CDR3 is CASSLSAGNTEAFF. The CDR3 nucleotides read TGCGCCAGCAGCCTATCGGCAGGGAACACTGAAGCTTTCTTT.

On this clone itself: The same CDR3 can be traced to other DNA sequences in this sample. CDR3 loop: CATSRDAGGETQYF. Written as DNA, the CDR3 is TGTGCCACCAGCAGAGATGCAGGAGGGGAGACCCAGTACTTC. V and J are TRBV15 and TRBJ2-5, with D perhaps matching TRBD2 (6 bases). This CDR3 contains 14 residues. V was pared by 0 bases and J by 5 bases, with 10 bases between. Germline CDR1 reads LNHNV; CDR2 reads YYDKDF (reference sequence).

The chain employs TRBV19 and TRBJ2-7; TRBD1 aligns across 11 bases. The germline CDR1 and CDR2 sequences are LNHDA and SQIVND (reference sequence). Germline trimming cut 10 bases from V and 4 bases from J; bases unmatched to any gene: 9. The CDR3 has 14 residues. CDR3 nucleotide sequence: TGTGCCACTACAGCTGGGACAGGGGGTTACGAGCAGTACTTC. Its protein is CATTAGTGGYEQYF.

The chain is built from TRBV19 and TRBJ2-1, with D perhaps TRBD2 (5 bases). Trimming left V 5 bases short and J 6 bases short, with 14 bases between. CDR1 is LNHDA and CDR2 is SQIVND in the germline V gene (reference sequence). The CDR3 loop spans 14 amino acids. CDR3 loop: CASSVGLVINEQFF. The CDR3 nucleotides read TGTGCCAGTAGTGTCGGACTGGTAATCAATGAGCAGTTCTTC.

The V and J genes are TRBV6-5 and TRBJ2-7; TRBD2 aligns across 10 bases. CDR3 length: 14 amino acids. Germline values: CDR1 MNHEY, CDR2 SVGAGI. Trimming removed 10 bases from V and 7 bases from J; junction bases left unmatched: 13. Here the CDR3 DNA reads TGTGCCACCAAGTCGGGGCTAGCGGGAGATGAGCAGTACTTC. Translating it yields CATKSGLAGDEQYF.

The V and J genes are TRBV18 and TRBJ2-7, with TRBD1 matching 7 bases. The CDR3 totals 13 residues. V shed 4 bases, J shed 4 bases, and the junction held 4 bases outside the gene matches. Germline loops: CDR1 KGHSH, CDR2 LQKENI. As DNA, the CDR3 is TGTGCCAGCTCACGGGACAGCGCGTACGAGCAGTACTTC. Translation: CASSRDSAYEQYF.

CDR3 sequence: CASSIDRTAQQYF. CDR3 nucleotides: TGTGCCAGTAGTATCGATAGGACAGCACAACAGTACTTC. V is TRBV19 and J is TRBJ2-7, with D possibly matching TRBD1 (6 bases). Germline CDR1 LNHDA, CDR2 SQIVND (reference sequence). V shed 3 bases and J shed 10 bases, with 16 bases lying between them. This CDR3 contains 13 residues.

As for this clone: This same CDR3 is encoded by further DNA sequences in the sample. The chain couples TRBV28 to TRBJ2-2; D not resolved. The CDR3 has 11 amino acids. Germline CDR1 MDHEN, CDR2 SYDVKM. The germline V and J ends were trimmed by 6 bases and 8 bases, with 7 bases remaining between them. This CDR3 reads CASRATGELFF. CDR3 coding DNA: TGTGCCAGCAGGGCGACAGGGGAGCTGTTTTTT.

The chain is built from TRBV5-1 and TRBJ1-1; D gene unclear. The V gene lost 0 bases and the J gene lost 11 bases, with 20 bases spanning the gap. CDR3 length: 15 residues. CDR1 and CDR2 (germline): SGHRS, YFSETQ. The CDR3 DNA sequence: TGCGCCAGCAGCTTGGAGCCCGTCGGAGTGGTGAGCGCTTTCTTT. It yields the protein CASSLEPVGVVSAFF.

The rearrangement uses TRBV7-6 and TRBJ1-2; tentatively, D is TRBD1 (6 bases). V lost 0 bases and J 6 bases, leaving 14 bases between the germline ends. Germline V lookup: CDR1 SGHVS, CDR2 FNYEAQ. The CDR3 extends over 15 amino acids. The CDR3 spells CASSLAQTGRDGYTF. The CDR3 DNA reads TGTGCCAGCAGCTTAGCGCAAACAGGGAGAGATGGCTACACCTTC. The complete variable domain, with remaining parts taken from reference TRBV7-6 and TRBJ1-2, reads GAGVSQSPRYKVTKRGQDVALRCDPISGHVSLYWYRQALGQGPEFLTYFNYEAQQDKSGLPNDRFSAERPEGSISTLTIQRTEQRDSAMYRCASSLAQTGRDGYTFGSGTRLTVV.

The rearrangement links TRBV19 to TRBJ1-4; D is unresolved. The CDR3 is 15 amino acids. Per the germline V gene, CDR1 is LNHDA and CDR2 is SQIVND (reference sequence). V was pared by 7 bases and J by 8 bases, with 20 bases between. CDR3 residues: CASKGRTRRTEKLFF. As DNA, the CDR3 is TGTGCCAGTAAAGGTAGGACTCGGCGGACGGAAAAACTGTTTTTT. Full variable domain (rest looked up from reference TRBV19 and TRBJ1-4): DGGITQSPKYLFRKEGQNVTLSCEQNLNHDAMYWYRQDPGQGLRLIYYSQIVNDFQKGDIAEGYSVSREKKESFPLTVTSAQKNPTAFYLCASKGRTRRTEKLFFGSGTQLSVL.

V and J are TRBV25-1 and TRBJ1-5; 8 bases are shared with TRBD1. This CDR3 comprises 17 residues. CDR1 and CDR2 (germline): MGHDK, SYGVNS. V gave up 3 bases and J gave up 6 bases; unmatched junction bases: 13. The CDR3 DNA reads TGTGCCAGCAGTGAGACAGGACAGGGTTCAGATGGTCAGCCCCAGCATTTT. Translation gives CASSETGQGSDGQPQHF.